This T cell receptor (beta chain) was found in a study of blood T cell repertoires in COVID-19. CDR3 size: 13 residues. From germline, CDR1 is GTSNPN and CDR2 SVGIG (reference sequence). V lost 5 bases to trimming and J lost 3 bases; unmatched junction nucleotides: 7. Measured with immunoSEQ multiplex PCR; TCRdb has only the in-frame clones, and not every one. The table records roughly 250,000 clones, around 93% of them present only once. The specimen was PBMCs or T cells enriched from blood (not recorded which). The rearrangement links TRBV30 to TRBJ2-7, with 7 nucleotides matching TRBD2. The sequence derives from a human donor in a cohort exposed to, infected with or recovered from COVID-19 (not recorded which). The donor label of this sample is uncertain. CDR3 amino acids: CAWVSGGSYEQYF. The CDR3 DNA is TGTGCCTGGGTCTCCGGGGGGAGCTACGAGCAGTACTTC.